The rows below give T cell receptor beta chains drawn from one sample of a study of blood T cell repertoires in COVID-19. The repertoire was sequenced with immunoSEQ multiplex PCR; TCRdb's copy has only in-frame clones and lacks some. The sample carries some 400,000 clones, around 89% recorded once. Sequencing was carried out using peripheral blood. The origin of the receptors is a man aged 18 to 29 with active or convalescent COVID-19. CDR3s include the opening cysteine and the closing phenylalanine or tryptophan. A D gene is named only where the DNA matches it firmly. Rows give clone size only sometimes, using once, few, many, or a class for an expanded clone.

CDR3 protein | CDR3 DNA | clone size | V gene | D gene | J gene
CASSQPGQLQETQYF | TGCGCCAGCAGCCAGCCGGGACAGCTGCAAGAGACCCAGTACTTC | NA | TRBV4-1 | TRBD1 | TRBJ2-5
CASSYLDRQSYEQYF | TGTGCCAGCAGTTATCTGGACAGGCAATCCTACGAGCAGTACTTC | NA | TRBV6-2/TRBV6-3 | TRBD1 | TRBJ2-7
CASSGPGQGRAGELFF | TGTGCCAGCAGCGGCCCGGGACAGGGGAGGGCCGGGGAGCTGTTTTTT | NA | TRBV7-2 | TRBD1 | TRBJ2-2
CASNRGRGKYEQYF | TGTGCCAGCAATCGAGGCAGGGGGAAATACGAGCAGTACTTC | NA | TRBV6-5 | TRBD1 | TRBJ2-7
CASSLRTGTLTYEQYF | TGTGCCAGCAGTCTCCGGACAGGGACTTTAACCTACGAGCAGTACTTC | few | TRBV28 | TRBD1 | TRBJ2-7
CASSPTSGSSYNEQFF | TGTGCCAGCAGCCCAACTAGCGGGAGCTCCTACAATGAGCAGTTCTTC | NA | TRBV9 | TRBD2 | TRBJ2-1
CASSLSGVNTGELFF | TGCGCCAGCAGCTTGAGCGGGGTGAACACCGGGGAGCTGTTTTTT | NA | TRBV5-1 | TRBD2 | TRBJ2-2
CASSPMARASGNTIYF | TGTGCCAGCAGCCCAATGGCGAGGGCCTCTGGAAACACCATATATTTT | NA | TRBV7-2 | NA | TRBJ1-3
CASSHKQQQAFYGYTF | TGTGCCAGCAGTCATAAACAGCAGCAGGCTTTCTATGGCTACACCTTC | NA | TRBV27 | NA | TRBJ1-2
CASSLSAGSGNTIYF | TGTGCCAGCAGTTTATCGGCGGGCTCTGGAAACACCATATATTTT | NA | TRBV27 | NA | TRBJ1-3
CASSARTGFGEQYF | TGTGCCAGCAGCGCCCGGACAGGGTTTGGGGAGCAGTACTTC | once | TRBV9 | TRBD1 | TRBJ2-7
CASSGADRANYGYTF | TGTGCCAGTAGTGGGGCAGATCGAGCTAACTATGGCTACACCTTC | NA | TRBV19 | NA | TRBJ1-2
CASSVEAGYQPQHF | TGTGCCAGCAGCGTAGAAGCGGGTTATCAGCCCCAGCATTTT | NA | TRBV9 | NA | TRBJ1-5
CASSLALADSSYEQYF | TGTGCCAGCAGCTTAGCTTTAGCGGATAGTTCCTACGAGCAGTACTTC | few | TRBV7-2 | NA | TRBJ2-7
CASSPLTNEKLFF | TGTGCCAGCAGCCCCCTGACTAATGAAAAACTGTTTTTT | NA | TRBV4-2 | NA | TRBJ1-4
CASSKAPGHMNTEAFF | TGTGCCAGCAGTAAGGCCCCAGGACATATGAACACTGAAGCTTTCTTT | NA | TRBV27 | NA | TRBJ1-1
CASSLFQGASNQPQHF | TGTGCCAGCAGTTTGTTCCAGGGGGCTAGCAATCAGCCCCAGCATTTT | once | TRBV6-2/TRBV6-3 | TRBD1 | TRBJ1-5
CASSPVPGQGAGYTF | TGTGCCAGCTCACCTGTTCCGGGACAGGGCGCCGGCTACACCTTC | NA | TRBV18 | TRBD1 | TRBJ1-2
CASSERDRVGQPQHF | TGTGCCAGCAGTGAAAGAGACAGGGTTGGTCAGCCCCAGCATTTT | NA | TRBV6-1 | TRBD1 | TRBJ1-5
CASRQETWGYTF | TGTGCCAGCAGGCAGGAAACTTGGGGCTACACCTTC | few | TRBV6-5 | NA | TRBJ1-2
CATKGAVKNIQYF | TGTGCCACCAAGGGGGCGGTCAAAAACATTCAGTACTTC | NA | TRBV25-1 | TRBD1 | TRBJ2-4
CASSLTGDTEAFF | TGTGCCAGCAGCCTCACAGGAGATACTGAAGCTTTCTTT | NA | TRBV3-1/TRBV3-2 | NA | TRBJ1-1
CATSDGQAIYF | TGTGCCACCAGTGATGGACAGGCCATATATTTT | few | TRBV24-1 | TRBD1 | TRBJ1-3
CASSQGPSYEQYF | TGTGCCAGCAGCCAGGGCCCCTCCTACGAGCAGTACTTC | NA | TRBV4-2 | NA | TRBJ2-7
CASSSSRTGANTGELFF | TGTGCCAGCAGCTCATCAAGGACAGGCGCGAACACCGGGGAGCTGTTTTTT | NA | TRBV11-2 | TRBD1 | TRBJ2-2